This TCR beta chain was found in a study of cytomegalovirus exposure and HLA in healthy donors. Of note for this clone: Its matching antigen is unknown.

Using immunoSEQ multiplex PCR, the repertoire was profiled, and TCRdb retains in-frame clones only, with some absent. Of roughly 250,000 clones in the sample, around nine tenths were seen once. Findings of the study overall: Some TCR beta chains (about 170 of them) were listed as cytomegalovirus-associated. The tendency of first-cohort TCR clusters to co-occur in the roughly 110 validation repertoires was the finding of a later analysis. As was reported, the classifier diagnosed cytomegalovirus status with high specificity and sensitivity. The majority of TCR sequences were rare, yet some public TCRs appeared in many donors.

The V end lost 1 base, the J end lost 3 bases, and 9 bases lay between the germline ends. This CDR3 spans 14 amino acids. The germline CDR1 and CDR2 sequences are MGHRA and YSYEKL. The chain carries TRBV4-1 and TRBJ1-2, with no clear D. Sequencing was carried out using PBMCs. This clonotype was sampled from a man aged 18 to 29 in good health and CMV-seronegative. CDR3 DNA: TGCGCCAGCAGCCAAGCCGGGGAGGACTATGGCTACACCTTC. Its protein product is CASSQAGEDYGYTF.